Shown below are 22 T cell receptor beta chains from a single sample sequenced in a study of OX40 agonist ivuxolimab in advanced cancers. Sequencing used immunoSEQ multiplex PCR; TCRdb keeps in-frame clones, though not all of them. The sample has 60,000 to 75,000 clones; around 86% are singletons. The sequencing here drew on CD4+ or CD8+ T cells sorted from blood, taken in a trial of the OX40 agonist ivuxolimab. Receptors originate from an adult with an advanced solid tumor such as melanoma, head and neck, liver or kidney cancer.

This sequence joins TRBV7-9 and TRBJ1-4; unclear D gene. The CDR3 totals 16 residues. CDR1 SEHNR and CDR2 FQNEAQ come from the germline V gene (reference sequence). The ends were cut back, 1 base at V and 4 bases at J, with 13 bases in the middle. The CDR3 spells CASSLESGLGNEKLFF. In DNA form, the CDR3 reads TGTGCCAGCAGCTTAGAATCAGGCCTCGGTAATGAAAAACTGTTTTTT.

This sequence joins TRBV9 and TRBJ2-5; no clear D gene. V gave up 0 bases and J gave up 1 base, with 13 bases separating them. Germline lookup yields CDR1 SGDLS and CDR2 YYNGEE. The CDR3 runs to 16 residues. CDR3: CASSVVGRSAQETQYF. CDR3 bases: TGTGCCAGCAGCGTAGTAGGGCGGTCCGCCCAAGAGACCCAGTACTTC.

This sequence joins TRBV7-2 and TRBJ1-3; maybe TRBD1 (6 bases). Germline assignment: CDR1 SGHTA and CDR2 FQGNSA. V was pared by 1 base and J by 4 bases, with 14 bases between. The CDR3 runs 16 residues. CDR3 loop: CASSLEAAGAGNTIYF. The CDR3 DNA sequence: TGTGCCAGCAGCTTAGAGGCCGCAGGGGCCGGAAACACCATATATTTT.

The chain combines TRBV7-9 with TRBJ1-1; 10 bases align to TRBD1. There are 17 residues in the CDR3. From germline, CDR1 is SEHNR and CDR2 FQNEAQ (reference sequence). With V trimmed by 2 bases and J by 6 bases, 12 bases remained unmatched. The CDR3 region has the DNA TGTGCCAGCAGCTTAAGGACGACAGGGGGCAGTCAGCCTGAAGCTTTCTTT. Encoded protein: CASSLRTTGGSQPEAFF.

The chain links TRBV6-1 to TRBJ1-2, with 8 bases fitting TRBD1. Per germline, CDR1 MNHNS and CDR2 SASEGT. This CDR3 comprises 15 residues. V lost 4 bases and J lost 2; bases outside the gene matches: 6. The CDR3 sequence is CASSARTGQNYGYTF. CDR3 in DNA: TGTGCCAGCAGTGCAAGGACAGGGCAAAACTATGGCTACACCTTC.

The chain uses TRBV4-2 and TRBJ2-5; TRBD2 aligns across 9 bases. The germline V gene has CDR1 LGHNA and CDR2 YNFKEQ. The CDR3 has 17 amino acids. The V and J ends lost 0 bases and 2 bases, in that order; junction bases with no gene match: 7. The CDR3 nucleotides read TGTGCCAGCAGCCAAGATCTGGCGGGGGGGCGTCAAGAGACCCAGTACTTC. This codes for CASSQDLAGGRQETQYF.

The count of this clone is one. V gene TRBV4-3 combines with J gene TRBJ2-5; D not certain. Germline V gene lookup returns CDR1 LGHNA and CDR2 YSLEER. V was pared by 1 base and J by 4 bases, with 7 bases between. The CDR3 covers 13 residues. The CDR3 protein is CASSQARRETQYF. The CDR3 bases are TGCGCCAGCAGCCAAGCGCGCCGAGAGACCCAGTACTTC.

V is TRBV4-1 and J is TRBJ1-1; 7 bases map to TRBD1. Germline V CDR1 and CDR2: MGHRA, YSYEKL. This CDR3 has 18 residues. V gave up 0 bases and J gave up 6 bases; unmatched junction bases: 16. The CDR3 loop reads CASSQEGGPIQGRAEAFF. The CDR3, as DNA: TGCGCCAGCAGCCAAGAGGGGGGTCCCATACAGGGGAGGGCTGAAGCTTTCTTT.

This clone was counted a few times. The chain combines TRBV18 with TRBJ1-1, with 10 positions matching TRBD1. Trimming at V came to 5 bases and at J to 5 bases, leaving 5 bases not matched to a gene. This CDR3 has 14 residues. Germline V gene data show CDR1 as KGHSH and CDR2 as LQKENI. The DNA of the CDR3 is TGTGCCAGCTCAGAGGGACAGGGGAGGACTGAAGCTTTCTTT. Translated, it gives CASSEGQGRTEAFF. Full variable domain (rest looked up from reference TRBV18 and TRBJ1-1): NAGVMQNPRHLVRRRGQEARLRCSPMKGHSHVYWYRQLPEEGLKFMVYLQKENIIDESGMPKERFSAEFPKEGPSILRIQQVVRGDSAAYFCASSEGQGRTEAFFGQGTRLTVV.

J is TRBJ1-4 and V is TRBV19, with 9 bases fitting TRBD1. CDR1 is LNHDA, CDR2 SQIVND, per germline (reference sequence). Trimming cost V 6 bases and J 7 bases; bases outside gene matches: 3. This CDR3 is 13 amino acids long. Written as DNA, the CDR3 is TGTGCCAGTAGCCGGGACAGGGCTGAAAAACTGTTTTTT. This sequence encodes CASSRDRAEKLFF.

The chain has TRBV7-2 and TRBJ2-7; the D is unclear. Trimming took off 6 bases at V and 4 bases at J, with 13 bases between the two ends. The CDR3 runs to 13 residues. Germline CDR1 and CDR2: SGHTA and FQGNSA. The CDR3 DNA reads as TGTGCCAGCAGGCCCCAAGGGCGTTACGAGCAGTACTTC. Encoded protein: CASRPQGRYEQYF. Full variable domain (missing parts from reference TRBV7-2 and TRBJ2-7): GAGVSQSPSNKVTEKGKDVELRCDPISGHTALYWYRQSLGQGLEFLIYFQGNSAPDKSGLPSDRFSAERTGGSVSTLTIQRTQQEDSAVYLCASRPQGRYEQYFGPGTRLTVT.

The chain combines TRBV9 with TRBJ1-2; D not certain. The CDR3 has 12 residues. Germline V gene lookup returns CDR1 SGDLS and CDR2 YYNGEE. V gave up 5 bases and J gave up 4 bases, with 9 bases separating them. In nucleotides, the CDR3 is TGTGCCAGCAGTCCGGACGGCTATGGCTACACCTTC. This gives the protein CASSPDGYGYTF.

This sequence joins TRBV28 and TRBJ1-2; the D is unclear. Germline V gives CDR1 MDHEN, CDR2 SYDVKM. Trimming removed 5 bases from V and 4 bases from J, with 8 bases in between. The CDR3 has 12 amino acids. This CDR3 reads CASSPGRYGYTF. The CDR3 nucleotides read TGTGCCAGCAGTCCCGGACGCTATGGCTACACCTTC.

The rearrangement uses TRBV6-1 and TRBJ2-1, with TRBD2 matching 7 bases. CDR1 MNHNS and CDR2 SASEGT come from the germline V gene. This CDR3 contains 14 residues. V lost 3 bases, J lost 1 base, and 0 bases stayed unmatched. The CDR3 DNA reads TGTGCCAGCAGTGACGGGAGGTCCTACAATGAGCAGTTCTTC. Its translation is CASSDGRSYNEQFF.

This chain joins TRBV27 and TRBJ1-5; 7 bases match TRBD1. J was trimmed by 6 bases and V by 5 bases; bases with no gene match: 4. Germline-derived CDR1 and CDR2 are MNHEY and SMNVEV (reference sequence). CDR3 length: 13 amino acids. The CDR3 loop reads CASSGTAFQPQHF. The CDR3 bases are TGTGCCAGCAGTGGGACAGCATTTCAGCCCCAGCATTTT.

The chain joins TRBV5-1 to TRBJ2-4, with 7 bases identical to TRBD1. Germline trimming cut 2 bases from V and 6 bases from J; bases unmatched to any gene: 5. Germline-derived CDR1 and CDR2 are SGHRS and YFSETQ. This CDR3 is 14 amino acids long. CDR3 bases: TGCGCCAGCAGCTTCGGGACAGAGCTAAACATTCAGTACTTC. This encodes CASSFGTELNIQYF.

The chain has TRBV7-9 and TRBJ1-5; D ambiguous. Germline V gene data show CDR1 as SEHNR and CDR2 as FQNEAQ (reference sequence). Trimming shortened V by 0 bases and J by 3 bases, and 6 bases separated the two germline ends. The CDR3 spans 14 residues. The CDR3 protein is CASSLAGPNQPQHF. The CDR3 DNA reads TGTGCCAGCAGCTTAGCAGGTCCCAATCAGCCCCAGCATTTT.

The DNA of the CDR3 is TGTGCCAGTACAGGGCTCCACTATACTAACTATGGCTACACCTTC. As protein: CASTGLHYTNYGYTF. This chain uses TRBV7-9 with TRBJ1-2; TRBD1 is a possible D gene (6 bases). Germline V gene lookup returns CDR1 SEHNR and CDR2 FQNEAQ (reference sequence). This CDR3 is 15 amino acids long. With 9 bases removed from V and 0 bases from J, the gap between germline ends came to 17 bases.

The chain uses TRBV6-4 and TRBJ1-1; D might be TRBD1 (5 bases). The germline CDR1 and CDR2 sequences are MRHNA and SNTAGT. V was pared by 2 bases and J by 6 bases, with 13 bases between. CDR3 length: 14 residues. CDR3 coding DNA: TGTGCCAGCAGTGACGGGCAGGGCGTCTCTGAAGCTTTCTTT. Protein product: CASSDGQGVSEAFF.

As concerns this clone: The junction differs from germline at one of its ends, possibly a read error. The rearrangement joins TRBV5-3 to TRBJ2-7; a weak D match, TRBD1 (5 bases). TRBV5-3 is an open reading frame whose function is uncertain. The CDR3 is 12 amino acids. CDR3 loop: CASSLLGVEQYF. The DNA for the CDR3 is TGTGCCAGCAGCTTGTTAGGGGTCGAGCAGTACTTC.

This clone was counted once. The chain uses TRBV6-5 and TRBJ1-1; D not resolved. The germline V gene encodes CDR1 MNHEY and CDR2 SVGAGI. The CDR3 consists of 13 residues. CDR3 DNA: TGTGTGACGGACGATCTTATGAACACTGAAGCTTTCTTT. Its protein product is CVTDDLMNTEAFF.

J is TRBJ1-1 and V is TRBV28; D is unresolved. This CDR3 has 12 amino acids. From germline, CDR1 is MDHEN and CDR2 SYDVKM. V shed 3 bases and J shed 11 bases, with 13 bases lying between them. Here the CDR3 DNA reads TGTGCCAGCAGTTTGCCGCGCCCGGGGGCTTTCTTT. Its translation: CASSLPRPGAFF.